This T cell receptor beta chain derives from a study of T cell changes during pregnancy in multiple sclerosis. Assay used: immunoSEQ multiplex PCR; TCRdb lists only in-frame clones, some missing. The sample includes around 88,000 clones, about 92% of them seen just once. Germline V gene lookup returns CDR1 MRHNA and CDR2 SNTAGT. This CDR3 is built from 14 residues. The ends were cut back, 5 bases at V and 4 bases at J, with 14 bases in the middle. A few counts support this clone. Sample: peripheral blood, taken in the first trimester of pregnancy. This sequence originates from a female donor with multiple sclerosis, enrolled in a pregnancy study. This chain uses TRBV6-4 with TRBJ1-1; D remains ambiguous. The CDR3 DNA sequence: TGTGCCAGCAGTCAACAGTCTGAGGGCACTGAAGCTTTCTTT. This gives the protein CASSQQSEGTEAFF.